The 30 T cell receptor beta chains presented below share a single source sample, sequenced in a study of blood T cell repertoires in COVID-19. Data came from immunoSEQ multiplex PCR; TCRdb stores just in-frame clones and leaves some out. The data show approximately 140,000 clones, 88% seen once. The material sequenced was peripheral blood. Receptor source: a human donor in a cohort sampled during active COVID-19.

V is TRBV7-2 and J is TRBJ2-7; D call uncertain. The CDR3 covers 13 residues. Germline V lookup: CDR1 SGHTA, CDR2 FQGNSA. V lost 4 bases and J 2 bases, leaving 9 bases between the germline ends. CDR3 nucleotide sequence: TGTGCCAGCAGCTCATACAGAGCCTACGAGCAGTACTTC. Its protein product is CASSSYRAYEQYF.

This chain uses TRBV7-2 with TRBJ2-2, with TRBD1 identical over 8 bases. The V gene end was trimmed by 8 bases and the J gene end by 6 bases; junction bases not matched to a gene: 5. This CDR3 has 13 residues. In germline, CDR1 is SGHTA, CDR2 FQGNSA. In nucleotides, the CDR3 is TGTGCCAGCGGCGGACAGGGATCCGGGGAGCTGTTTTTT. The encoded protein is CASGGQGSGELFF. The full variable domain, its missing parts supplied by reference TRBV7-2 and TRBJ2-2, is GAGVSQSPSNKVTEKGKDVELRCDPISGHTALYWYRQSLGQGLEFLIYFQGNSAPDKSGLPSDRFSAERTGGSVSTLTIQRTQQEDSAVYLCASGGQGSGELFFGEGSRLTVL.

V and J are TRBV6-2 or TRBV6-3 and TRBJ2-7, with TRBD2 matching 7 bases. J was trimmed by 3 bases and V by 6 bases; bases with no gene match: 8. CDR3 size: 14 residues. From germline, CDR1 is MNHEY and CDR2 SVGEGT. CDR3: CASSLTGGNYEQYF. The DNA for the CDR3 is TGTGCCAGCAGCCTGACGGGAGGTAACTACGAGCAGTACTTC.

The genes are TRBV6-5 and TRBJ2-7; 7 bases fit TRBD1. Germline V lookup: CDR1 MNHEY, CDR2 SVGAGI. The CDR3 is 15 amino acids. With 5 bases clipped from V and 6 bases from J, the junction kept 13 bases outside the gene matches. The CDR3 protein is CASSRGQPLQGEQYF. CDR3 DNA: TGTGCCAGCAGTAGGGGACAGCCCCTTCAGGGCGAGCAGTACTTC.

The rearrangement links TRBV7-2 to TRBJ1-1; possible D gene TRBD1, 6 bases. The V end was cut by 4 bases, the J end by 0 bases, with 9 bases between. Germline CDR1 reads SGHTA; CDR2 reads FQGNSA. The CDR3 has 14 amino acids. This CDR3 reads CASSSGQMNTEAFF. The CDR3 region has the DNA TGTGCCAGCAGCTCGGGACAAATGAACACTGAAGCTTTCTTT.

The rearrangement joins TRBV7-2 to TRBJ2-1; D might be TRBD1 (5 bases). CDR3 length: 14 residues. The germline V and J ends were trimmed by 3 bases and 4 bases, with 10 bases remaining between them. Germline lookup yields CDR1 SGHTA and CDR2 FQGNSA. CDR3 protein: CASSFAGSYNEQFF. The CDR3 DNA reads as TGTGCCAGCAGCTTCGCAGGGTCATACAATGAGCAGTTCTTC.

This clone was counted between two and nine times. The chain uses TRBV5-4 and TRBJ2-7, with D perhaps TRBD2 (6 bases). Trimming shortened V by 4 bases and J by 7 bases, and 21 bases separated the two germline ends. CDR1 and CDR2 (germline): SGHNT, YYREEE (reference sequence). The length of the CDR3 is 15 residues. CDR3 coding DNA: TGTGCCAGCAGCCCAGCGGGCGGGGTCCACGTAGAGCAGTACTTC. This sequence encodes CASSPAGGVHVEQYF.

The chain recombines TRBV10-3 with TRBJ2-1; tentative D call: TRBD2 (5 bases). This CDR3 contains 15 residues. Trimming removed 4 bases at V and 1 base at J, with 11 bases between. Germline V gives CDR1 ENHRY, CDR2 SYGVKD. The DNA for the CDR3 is TGTGCCATCAGTGTCGGGGTCGGGTCCTACAATGAGCAGTTCTTC. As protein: CAISVGVGSYNEQFF.

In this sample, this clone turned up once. The CDR3 is CATSRGSSGSKTQYF. DNA of the CDR3: TGTGCCACCAGCAGAGGAAGTAGCGGGAGCAAGACCCAGTACTTC. The genes are TRBV15 and TRBJ2-5, with 9 bases lining up with TRBD2. J was trimmed by 6 bases and V by 1 base; bases with no gene match: 6. The CDR3 has 15 amino acids. Germline CDR1 is LNHNV and CDR2 is YYDKDF (reference sequence).

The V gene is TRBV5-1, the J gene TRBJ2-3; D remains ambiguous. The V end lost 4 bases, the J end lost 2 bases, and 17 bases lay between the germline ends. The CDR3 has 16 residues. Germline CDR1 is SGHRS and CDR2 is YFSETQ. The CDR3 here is CASSLEPDTATDTQYF. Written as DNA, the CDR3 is TGCGCCAGCAGCCTGGAACCAGACACTGCCACAGATACGCAGTATTTT.

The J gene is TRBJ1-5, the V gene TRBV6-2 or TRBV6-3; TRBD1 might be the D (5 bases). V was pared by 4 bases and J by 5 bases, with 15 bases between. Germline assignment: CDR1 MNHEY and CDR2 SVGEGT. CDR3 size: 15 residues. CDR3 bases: TGTGCCAGCAGTTCACGCGAAACAGGTTATCAGCCCCAGCATTTT. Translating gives CASSSRETGYQPQHF.

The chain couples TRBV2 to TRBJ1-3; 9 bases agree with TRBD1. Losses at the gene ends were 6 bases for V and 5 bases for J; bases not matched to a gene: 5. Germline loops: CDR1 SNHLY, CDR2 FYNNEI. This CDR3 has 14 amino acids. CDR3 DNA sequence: TGTGCCAGCAGCAGGACAGGGGCAAGAAACACCATATATTTT. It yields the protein CASSRTGARNTIYF. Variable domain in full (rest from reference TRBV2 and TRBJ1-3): EPEVTQTPSHQVTQMGQEVILRCVPISNHLYFYWYRQILGQKVEFLVSFYNNEISEKSEIFDDQFSVERPDGSNFTLKIRSTKLEDSAMYFCASSRTGARNTIYFGEGSWLTVV.

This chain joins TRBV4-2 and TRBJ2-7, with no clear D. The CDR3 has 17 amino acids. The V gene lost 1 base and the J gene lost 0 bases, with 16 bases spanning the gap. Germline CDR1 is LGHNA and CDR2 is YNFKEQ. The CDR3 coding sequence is TGTGCCAGCAGCCAAGTTGGAGACGGTCGCCCCTCCTACGAGCAGTACTTC. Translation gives CASSQVGDGRPSYEQYF.

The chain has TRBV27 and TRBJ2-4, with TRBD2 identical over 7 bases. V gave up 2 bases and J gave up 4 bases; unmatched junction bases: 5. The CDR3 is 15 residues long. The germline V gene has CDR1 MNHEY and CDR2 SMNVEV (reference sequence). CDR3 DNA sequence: TGTGCCAGCAGTTTAATCGGGGGGTCTAAAAACATTCAGTACTTC. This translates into CASSLIGGSKNIQYF.

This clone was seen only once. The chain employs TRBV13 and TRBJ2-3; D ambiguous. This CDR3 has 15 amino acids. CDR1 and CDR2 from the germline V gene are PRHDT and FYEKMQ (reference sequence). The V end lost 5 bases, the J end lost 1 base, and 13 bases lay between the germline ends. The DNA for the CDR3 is TGTGCCAGCAGCCCCCAGTATTCTGGCACAGATACGCAGTATTTT. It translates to CASSPQYSGTDTQYF.

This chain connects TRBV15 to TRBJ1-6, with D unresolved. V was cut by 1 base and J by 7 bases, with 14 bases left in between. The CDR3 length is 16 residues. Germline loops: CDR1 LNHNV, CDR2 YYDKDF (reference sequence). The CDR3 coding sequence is TGTGCCACCAGCAGAGCCCCCCCCAGGCTAAATTCACCCCTCCACTTT. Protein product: CATSRAPPRLNSPLHF.

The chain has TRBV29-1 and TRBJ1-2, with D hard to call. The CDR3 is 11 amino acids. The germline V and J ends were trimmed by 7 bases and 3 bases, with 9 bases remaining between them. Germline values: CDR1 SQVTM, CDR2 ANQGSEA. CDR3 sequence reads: CSAGGDYGYTF. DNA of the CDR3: TGCAGCGCTGGCGGCGACTATGGCTACACCTTC.

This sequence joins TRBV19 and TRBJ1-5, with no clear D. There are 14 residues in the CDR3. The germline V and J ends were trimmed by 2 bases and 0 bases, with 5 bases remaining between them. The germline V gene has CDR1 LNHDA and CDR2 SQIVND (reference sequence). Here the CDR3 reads CASSISLSNQPQHF. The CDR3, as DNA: TGTGCCAGTAGTATATCCCTTAGCAATCAGCCCCAGCATTTT. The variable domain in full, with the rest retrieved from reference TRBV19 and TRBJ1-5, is DGGITQSPKYLFRKEGQNVTLSCEQNLNHDAMYWYRQDPGQGLRLIYYSQIVNDFQKGDIAEGYSVSREKKESFPLTVTSAQKNPTAFYLCASSISLSNQPQHFGDGTRLSIL.

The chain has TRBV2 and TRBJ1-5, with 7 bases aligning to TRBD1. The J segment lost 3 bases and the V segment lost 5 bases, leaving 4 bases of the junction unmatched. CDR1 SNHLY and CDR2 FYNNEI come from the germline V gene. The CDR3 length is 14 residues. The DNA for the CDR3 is TGTGCCAGCAGTATAGGGGGCAACAATCAGCCCCAGCATTTT. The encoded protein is CASSIGGNNQPQHF.

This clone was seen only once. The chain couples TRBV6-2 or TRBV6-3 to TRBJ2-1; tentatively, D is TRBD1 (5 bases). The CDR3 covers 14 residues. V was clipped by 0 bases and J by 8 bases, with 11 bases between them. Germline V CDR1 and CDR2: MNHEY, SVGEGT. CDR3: CASSYSTEVHEQFF. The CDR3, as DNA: TGTGCCAGCAGTTACTCGACAGAAGTTCATGAGCAGTTCTTC.

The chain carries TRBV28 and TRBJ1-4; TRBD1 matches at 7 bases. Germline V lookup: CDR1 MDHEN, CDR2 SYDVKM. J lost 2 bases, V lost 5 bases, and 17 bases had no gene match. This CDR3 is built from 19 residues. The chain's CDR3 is CASSPLPGQSRVTNEKLFF. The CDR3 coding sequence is TGTGCCAGCAGTCCCTTGCCGGGACAGTCCCGGGTGACTAATGAAAAACTGTTTTTT.

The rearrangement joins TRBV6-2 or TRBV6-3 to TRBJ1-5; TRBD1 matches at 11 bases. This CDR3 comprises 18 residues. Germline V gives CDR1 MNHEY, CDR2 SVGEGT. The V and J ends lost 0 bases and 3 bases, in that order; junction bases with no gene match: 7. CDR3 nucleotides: TGTGCCAGCAGTTACTCAGGGACAGGGGGTATGACCAATCAGCCCCAGCATTTT. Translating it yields CASSYSGTGGMTNQPQHF.

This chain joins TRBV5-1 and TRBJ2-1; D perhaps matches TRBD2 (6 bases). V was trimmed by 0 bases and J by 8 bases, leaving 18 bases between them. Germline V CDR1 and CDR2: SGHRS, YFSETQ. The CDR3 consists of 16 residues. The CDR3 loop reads CASSLVYGRDVYEQFF. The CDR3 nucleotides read TGCGCCAGCAGCTTGGTGTACGGGAGAGACGTCTATGAGCAGTTCTTC.

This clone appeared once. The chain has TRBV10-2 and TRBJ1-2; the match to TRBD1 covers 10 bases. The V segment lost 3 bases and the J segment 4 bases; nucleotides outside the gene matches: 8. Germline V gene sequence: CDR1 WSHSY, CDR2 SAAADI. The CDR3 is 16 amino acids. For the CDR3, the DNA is TGCGCCAGCAGTGAAATGGGGACAGGGGTCGGCTATGGCTACACCTTC. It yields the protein CASSEMGTGVGYGYTF.

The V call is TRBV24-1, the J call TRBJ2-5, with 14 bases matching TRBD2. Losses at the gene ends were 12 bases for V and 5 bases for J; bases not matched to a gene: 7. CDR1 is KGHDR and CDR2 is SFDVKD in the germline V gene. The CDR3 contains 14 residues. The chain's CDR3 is CAVGLAGVRETQYF. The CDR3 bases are TGTGCCGTGGGACTAGCGGGAGTAAGGGAGACCCAGTACTTC.

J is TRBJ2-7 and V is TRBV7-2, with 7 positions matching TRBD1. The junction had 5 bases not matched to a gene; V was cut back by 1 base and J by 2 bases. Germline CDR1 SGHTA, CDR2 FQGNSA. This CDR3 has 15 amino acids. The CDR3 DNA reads TGTGCCAGCAGCTTAGACCTTGGACAGGCCTACGAGCAGTACTTC. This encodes CASSLDLGQAYEQYF.

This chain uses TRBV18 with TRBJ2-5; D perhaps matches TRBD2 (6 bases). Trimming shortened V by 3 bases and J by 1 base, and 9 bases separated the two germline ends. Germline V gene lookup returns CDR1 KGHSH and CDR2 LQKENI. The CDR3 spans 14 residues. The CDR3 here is CASSPGRGQETQYF. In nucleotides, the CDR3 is TGTGCCAGCTCACCGGGGCGGGGCCAAGAGACCCAGTACTTC. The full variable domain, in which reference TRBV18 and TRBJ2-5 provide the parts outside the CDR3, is NAGVMQNPRHLVRRRGQEARLRCSPMKGHSHVYWYRQLPEEGLKFMVYLQKENIIDESGMPKERFSAEFPKEGPSILRIQQVVRGDSAAYFCASSPGRGQETQYFGPGTRLLVL.

CDR3 sequence: CASSFERGGTGELFF. In DNA form, the CDR3 reads TGTGCCAGCAGCTTTGAGCGGGGCGGCACCGGGGAGCTGTTTTTT. The chain employs TRBV7-3 and TRBJ2-2, with 7 bases lining up with TRBD2. V shed 3 bases, J shed 4 bases, and the junction held 5 bases outside the gene matches. There are 15 residues in the CDR3. Germline V gene data show CDR1 as SGHTA and CDR2 as FQGTGA.

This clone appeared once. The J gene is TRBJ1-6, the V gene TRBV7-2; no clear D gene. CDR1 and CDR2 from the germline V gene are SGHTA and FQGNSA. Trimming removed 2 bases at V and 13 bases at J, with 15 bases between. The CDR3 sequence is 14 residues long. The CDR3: CASSLSGVRRPLHF. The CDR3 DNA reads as TGTGCCAGCAGCTTATCAGGAGTGCGGAGGCCCCTCCACTTT.

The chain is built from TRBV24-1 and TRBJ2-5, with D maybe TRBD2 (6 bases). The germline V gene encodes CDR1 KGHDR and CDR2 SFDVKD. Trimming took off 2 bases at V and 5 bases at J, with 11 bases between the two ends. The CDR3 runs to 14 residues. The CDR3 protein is CATSDSKGRETQYF. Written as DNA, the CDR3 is TGTGCCACCAGTGATTCAAAAGGGAGGGAGACCCAGTACTTC.